Listed here is a single T cell receptor (beta chain). What it binds is not known. Generated by immunoSEQ multiplex PCR, the TCRdb table keeps only in-frame clones and is missing some. The data contain 20,000 to 30,000 clones, roughly 92% of them singletons. The data originate from a study of CD4 T cell repertoires in COVID-19. Overall study findings and caveats: Suggested intraclonal diversification: top SARS-CoV-2-reactive clonotypes appeared in two or three memory subsets.

The V gene's germline CDR1 is SGHRS and CDR2 YFSETQ. This CDR3 has 16 amino acids. J lost 4 bases, V lost 4 bases, and 9 bases had no gene match. Sequencing was done directly on freshly isolated, uncultured memory T cells. The sample here was circulating follicular helper CD4+ T cells (cTfh) from blood, taken before the COVID-19 pandemic. V and J are TRBV5-1 and TRBJ2-5; 11 positions match TRBD2. This sequence originates from a human donor who had COVID-19. CDR3 sequence (DNA): TGCGCCAGCAGCAGGATAGCGGGGGGGCCGGGAGAGACCCAGTACTTC. This encodes CASSRIAGGPGETQYF. Full variable domain (remainder filled in from reference TRBV5-1 and TRBJ2-5): KAGVTQTPRYLIKTRGQQVTLSCSPISGHRSVSWYQQTPGQGLQFLFEYFSETQRNKGNFPGRFSGRQFSNSRSEMNVSTLELGDSALYLCASSRIAGGPGETQYFGPGTRLLVL.